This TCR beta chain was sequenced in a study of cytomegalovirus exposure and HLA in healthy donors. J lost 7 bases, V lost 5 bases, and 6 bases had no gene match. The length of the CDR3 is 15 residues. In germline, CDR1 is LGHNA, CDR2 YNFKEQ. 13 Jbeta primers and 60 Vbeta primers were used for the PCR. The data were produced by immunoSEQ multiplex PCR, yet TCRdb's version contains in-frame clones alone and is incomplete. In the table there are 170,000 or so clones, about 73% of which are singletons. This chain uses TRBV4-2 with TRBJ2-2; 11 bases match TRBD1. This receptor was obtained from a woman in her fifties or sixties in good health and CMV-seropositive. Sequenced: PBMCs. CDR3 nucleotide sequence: TGTGCCAGCAGCGAGGACAGGGGGCGTGTCGGGGAGCTGTTTTTT. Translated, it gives CASSEDRGRVGELFF.